These 15 T cell receptor beta chains share one sample of origin, sequenced in a study of response to subunit inactivated influenza vaccine. MiXCR was run by TCRdb on the RT-PCR reads, yielding one entry per CDR3 protein. The sample carries over 450,000 distinct CDR3 sequences, 10% to 15% recorded once. Sequenced here: PBMCs from blood, sampled roughly 6 weeks after vaccination. These receptors originate from a man aged 50 or older who received an inactivated influenza vaccine.

This clonotype was detected only a few times. The chain recombines TRBV5-5 with TRBJ2-6; D remains unclear. V shed 1 base and J shed 4 bases, with 15 bases lying between them. The V gene's germline CDR1 is SGHKS and CDR2 YYEKEE (reference sequence). This CDR3 is 17 amino acids long. CDR3 sequence: CASSLRVVSMGANVLTF. The CDR3 bases are TGTGCCAGCAGCTTGCGGGTGGTTAGTATGGGGGCCAACGTCCTGACTTTC.

The chain recombines TRBV6-2 or TRBV6-3 with TRBJ2-1; 12 bases agree with TRBD2. Germline V gene sequence: CDR1 MNHEY, CDR2 SVGEGT. CDR3 length equals 16 residues. The ends lost 10 bases at V and 8 bases at J; junction bases unmatched: 15. CDR3 protein: CATQNTASGGADEQFF. The CDR3 DNA sequence: TGTGCCACCCAAAATACGGCTAGCGGGGGGGCAGATGAGCAGTTCTTC.

This chain links TRBV6-2 or TRBV6-3 with TRBJ2-2; D may be TRBD1 (6 bases). Trimming took off 8 bases at V and 1 base at J, with 11 bases between the two ends. Germline assignment: CDR1 MNHEY and CDR2 SVGEGT. This CDR3 spans 14 amino acids. The CDR3: CASVLQGNTGELFF. The CDR3 DNA follows: TGTGCCAGCGTCCTACAGGGGAACACCGGGGAGCTGTTTTTT.

This clonotype was counted between two and nine times. The chain links TRBV20-1 to TRBJ1-1, with a possible D match to TRBD1 (6 bases). From germline, CDR1 is DFQATT and CDR2 SNEGSKA (reference sequence). The CDR3 runs 14 residues. Deletions cut 2 bases from V and 1 base from J, with 11 bases between. CDR3 DNA sequence: TGCAGTGCTAGACCTACACAGGGGAACACTGAAGCTTTCTTT. Protein product: CSARPTQGNTEAFF.

In this sample, this clonotype turned up many times. This rearrangement joins TRBV12-3 or TRBV12-4 to TRBJ2-3, with 10 bases that match TRBD2. V shed 4 bases and J 2 bases; nucleotides not matched to a gene: 12. CDR3 length: 18 amino acids. CDR3: CASSSPGLAEKSTDTQYF. As DNA, the CDR3 is TGTGCCAGCAGTTCTCCCGGACTAGCGGAAAAATCCACAGATACGCAGTATTTT.

The chain uses TRBV20-1 and TRBJ1-1; no clear D. Germline CDR1 and CDR2: DFQATT and SNEGSKA (reference sequence). This CDR3 spans 14 amino acids. With 3 bases removed from V and 5 bases from J, the gap between germline ends came to 16 bases. CDR3 DNA: TGCAGTGCTAGTGTAGGGAGCCGAACGACTGAAGCTTTCTTT. Translation gives CSASVGSRTTEAFF.

The chain combines TRBV2 with TRBJ1-2; 8 positions match TRBD1. Unmatched junction bases numbered 13, after V lost 6 bases and J lost 4 bases. Germline CDR1 reads SNHLY; CDR2 reads FYNNEI. The CDR3 loop spans 16 amino acids. DNA of the CDR3: TGTGCCAGCAGGGGAGGACACAGGGGGGATTTCTATGGCTACACCTTC. Protein sequence: CASRGGHRGDFYGYTF.

The chain carries TRBV6-5 and TRBJ1-2, with D unclear. V gave up 0 bases and J gave up 8 bases, with 13 bases separating them. This CDR3 is built from 14 residues. Germline loops: CDR1 MNHEY, CDR2 SVGAGI. CDR3 protein: CASSYSKGQIGYTF. CDR3 in DNA: TGTGCCAGCAGTTACTCGAAGGGTCAAATCGGCTACACCTTC.

This clonotype was detected only a few times. This sequence joins TRBV28 and TRBJ2-6, with D unclear. Per the germline V gene, CDR1 is MDHEN and CDR2 is SYDVKM. V was shortened by 7 bases and J by 3 bases, with 22 bases between the two germline ends. This CDR3 has 18 residues. The CDR3 coding sequence is TGTGCCAGCACCCCTGGCGAGAGCGATTTCGTTGGGGCCAACGTCCTGACTTTC. This codes for CASTPGESDFVGANVLTF.

V usage is TRBV14 and J usage is TRBJ1-2; D perhaps matches TRBD1 (5 bases). Trimming left V 2 bases short and J 6 bases short, with 16 bases between. This CDR3 is built from 15 residues. Per the germline V gene, CDR1 is SGHDN and CDR2 is FVKESK. CDR3 protein: CASSQKRGRVHGYTF. DNA of the CDR3: TGTGCCAGCAGCCAAAAACGGGGCAGAGTACATGGCTACACCTTC.

This clonotype was seen many times. The CDR3 region is CASSFTSGYEQYF. In nucleotides, the CDR3 is TGTGCCAGCAGCTTTACTAGCGGCTACGAGCAGTACTTC. The chain carries TRBV7-2 and TRBJ2-7; 8 nucleotides line up with TRBD2. The CDR3 runs 13 residues. CDR1 is SGHTA and CDR2 is FQGNSA in the germline V gene. Trimming at V came to 3 bases and at J to 3 bases, leaving 1 base not matched to a gene.

This clonotype was observed a handful of times. The chain carries TRBV20-1 and TRBJ2-3; 11 bases match TRBD2. From germline, CDR1 is DFQATT and CDR2 SNEGSKA (reference sequence). The J segment lost 1 base and the V segment lost 0 bases, leaving 3 bases of the junction unmatched. The CDR3 totals 16 residues. The CDR3 loop is CSARDSGRARTDTQYF. CDR3 nucleotides: TGCAGTGCTAGAGATAGCGGGAGGGCCCGCACAGATACGCAGTATTTT.

The chain combines TRBV2 with TRBJ2-5; maybe TRBD1 (6 bases). Germline V CDR1 and CDR2: SNHLY, FYNNEI. Trimming stripped 1 base from V and 2 bases from J, with 8 bases between. The CDR3 spans 14 residues. CDR3: CASSEGRGQETQYF. CDR3 nucleotides: TGTGCCAGCAGTGAAGGCAGGGGTCAAGAGACCCAGTACTTC.

This clonotype has only a few counts. The J gene is TRBJ2-7, the V gene TRBV10-3; D gene ambiguous. The CDR3 spans 16 residues. Germline CDR1 and CDR2: ENHRY and SYGVKD. The V and J ends lost 4 bases and 5 bases respectively, with 21 bases between them. The CDR3 spells CAISVSPNEGNHEQYF. The CDR3 DNA is TGTGCCATCAGTGTGTCCCCCAATGAAGGGAATCACGAGCAGTACTTC.

This clonotype occurred a few times. V usage is TRBV18 and J usage is TRBJ1-1; D remains ambiguous. The CDR3 runs to 14 residues. CDR1 KGHSH and CDR2 LQKENI come from the germline V gene. V was trimmed by 3 bases and J by 4 bases, leaving 12 bases between them. The CDR3 DNA reads as TGTGCCAGCTCACCGCTCCCGGTAGGCACTGAAGCTTTCTTT. Encoded protein: CASSPLPVGTEAFF.